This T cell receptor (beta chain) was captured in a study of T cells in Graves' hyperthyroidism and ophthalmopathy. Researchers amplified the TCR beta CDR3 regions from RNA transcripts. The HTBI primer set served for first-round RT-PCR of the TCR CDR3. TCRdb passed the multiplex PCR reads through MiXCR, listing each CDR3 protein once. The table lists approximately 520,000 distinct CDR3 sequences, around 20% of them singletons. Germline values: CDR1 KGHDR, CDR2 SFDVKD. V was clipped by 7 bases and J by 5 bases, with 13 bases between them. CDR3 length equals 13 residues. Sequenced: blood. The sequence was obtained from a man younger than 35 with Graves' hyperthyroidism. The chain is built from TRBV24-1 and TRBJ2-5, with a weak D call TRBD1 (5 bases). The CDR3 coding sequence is TGTGCCACCAGGCAGGGTAAAACGGAGACCCAGTACTTC. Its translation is CATRQGKTETQYF.